These 30 T cell receptor beta chains were sequenced from one sample in a study of CD8+CD57+ T cells in acquired aplastic anemia. Profiles of TCR beta VDJ and CDR3 were generated from a genomic DNA template. TCRdb itself ran the reads through MiXCR, one entry per CDR3 protein. The top ten clones hold about 1.1% of a sample with over 150,000 distinct CDR3 sequences, around 45% of them seen once. Sequencing input: sorted CD4+, CD8+, or CD8+CD57+ T cells (not recorded which) from PBMCs. The receptors shown here come from a human donor in good health.

This clonotype was seen repeatedly, ten times or more. V is TRBV5-1 and J is TRBJ2-3; 9 bases line up with TRBD2. CDR3 length equals 16 residues. Unmatched junction bases numbered 8, after V lost 4 bases and J lost 2 bases. Germline V lookup: CDR1 SGHRS, CDR2 YFSETQ. The CDR3 loop reads CASSGSGSRDTDTQYF. The CDR3 DNA reads TGCGCCAGCAGCGGTAGCGGGAGTCGTGACACAGATACGCAGTATTTT.

CDR3 DNA sequence: TGTGCCACCAGTGATTGGTTGGGGACAGAAGAGACCCAGTACTTC. Translated, it gives CATSDWLGTEETQYF. The chain is built from TRBV24-1 and TRBJ2-5; TRBD1 matches 7 bases. V trimming: 2 bases; J trimming: 3 bases; junction bases outside the gene matches: 5. The CDR3 extends over 15 amino acids. Germline V gene sequence: CDR1 KGHDR, CDR2 SFDVKD.

Remarks on this clonotype: A read error may produce the germline difference seen at one junction end. The chain joins TRBV10-3 to TRBJ1-4; D is unresolved. Germline CDR1 ENHRY, CDR2 SYGVKD. This CDR3 spans 14 amino acids. CDR3 loop: CASSVTGSNEKLFF. In DNA form, the CDR3 reads TGTGCCAGCAGTGTGACCGGGAGTAATGAAAAACTGTTTTTT.

This clonotype was counted many times. This chain connects TRBV10-1 to TRBJ1-4; 10 nucleotides match TRBD1. The ends lost 3 bases at V and 0 bases at J; junction bases unmatched: 7. The CDR3 has 18 residues. Germline loops: CDR1 WNHNN, CDR2 SYGVQD (reference sequence). The CDR3 spells CASSDGDRGPATNEKLFF. The CDR3 DNA is TGCGCCAGCAGTGATGGGGACAGGGGACCGGCAACTAATGAAAAACTGTTTTTT.

V gene TRBV7-9 combines with J gene TRBJ1-4; D perhaps matches TRBD1 (5 bases). This CDR3 spans 14 amino acids. CDR1 SEHNR and CDR2 FQNEAQ come from the germline V gene (reference sequence). V was trimmed by 10 bases and J by 3 bases, leaving 15 bases between them. The CDR3 loop is CATGGLPANEKLFF. The CDR3 region has the DNA TGTGCCACCGGGGGGTTACCGGCTAATGAAAAACTGTTTTTT.

This clonotype was found many times. J is TRBJ2-1 and V is TRBV9, with TRBD2 matching 9 bases. CDR3 length equals 16 residues. V lost 0 bases to trimming and J lost 11 bases; unmatched junction nucleotides: 12. Germline V gene sequence: CDR1 SGDLS, CDR2 YYNGEE. The CDR3 protein is CASSVGVGLASLKQFF. The CDR3 bases are TGTGCCAGCAGCGTAGGAGTTGGACTAGCGTCTCTAAAGCAGTTCTTC.

The chain has TRBV27 and TRBJ2-7, with a possible D match to TRBD1 (6 bases). The CDR3 consists of 15 residues. Germline lookup yields CDR1 MNHEY and CDR2 SMNVEV (reference sequence). V was trimmed by 5 bases and J by 4 bases, leaving 18 bases between them. The CDR3 sequence is CASSPYQGTFYEQYF. The CDR3 nucleotides are TGTGCCAGCAGTCCTTACCAGGGGACGTTTTACGAGCAGTACTTC.

This clonotype was seen a single time. The chain joins TRBV7-9 to TRBJ2-7; 10 bases match TRBD1. The CDR3 runs to 15 residues. Germline-derived CDR1 and CDR2 are SEHNR and FQNEAQ (reference sequence). V was pared by 3 bases and J by 5 bases, with 7 bases of the junction left unmatched. The CDR3, as DNA: TGTGCCAGCAGCTTTGGGACAGGGGCGAGGGACGAGCAGTACTTC. Translating gives CASSFGTGARDEQYF. Full variable domain (missing parts from reference TRBV7-9 and TRBJ2-7): DTGVSQNPRHKITKRGQNVTFRCDPISEHNRLYWYRQTLGQGPEFLTYFQNEAQLEKSRLLSDRFSAERPKGSFSTLEIQRTEQGDSAMYLCASSFGTGARDEQYFGPGTRLTVT.

The chain employs TRBV18 and TRBJ1-5; 7 bases agree with TRBD1. J was trimmed by 8 bases and V by 2 bases; bases with no gene match: 6. Germline V lookup: CDR1 KGHSH, CDR2 LQKENI. The CDR3 length is 14 residues. The CDR3 region is CASSPGSRGEPQHF. CDR3 DNA sequence: TGTGCCAGCTCACCAGGTTCCAGGGGGGAGCCCCAGCATTTT. Full variable domain (rest looked up from reference TRBV18 and TRBJ1-5): NAGVMQNPRHLVRRRGQEARLRCSPMKGHSHVYWYRQLPEEGLKFMVYLQKENIIDESGMPKERFSAEFPKEGPSILRIQQVVRGDSAAYFCASSPGSRGEPQHFGDGTRLSIL.

CDR3 sequence reads: CASSLEQGTDTQYF. The DNA of the CDR3 is TGCGCCAGCAGCTTGGAACAGGGGACAGATACGCAGTATTTT. The chain couples TRBV5-1 to TRBJ2-3; the match to TRBD1 covers 7 bases. Germline CDR1 reads SGHRS; CDR2 reads YFSETQ. CDR3 length: 14 residues. V shed 0 bases, J shed 3 bases, and the junction held 1 base outside the gene matches.

This chain connects TRBV20-1 to TRBJ1-1; D not certain. Germline V gene sequence: CDR1 DFQATT, CDR2 SNEGSKA (reference sequence). Trimming took 1 base from V and 7 from J, leaving 16 bases between them. The length of the CDR3 is 14 residues. The CDR3 spells CSARGWAELLEAFF. CDR3 sequence (DNA): TGCAGTGCTAGAGGATGGGCCGAACTACTTGAAGCTTTCTTT.

The V gene is TRBV20-1, the J gene TRBJ2-7; TRBD2 matches at 11 bases. The CDR3 totals 16 residues. The V gene's germline CDR1 is DFQATT and CDR2 SNEGSKA (reference sequence). J was trimmed by 7 bases and V by 4 bases; bases with no gene match: 15. CDR3 loop: CSATAFGTSGPGEQYF. DNA for the CDR3: TGCAGTGCTACCGCCTTCGGGACTAGCGGACCAGGGGAGCAGTACTTC.

This clonotype was seen repeatedly, ten times or more. The V gene is TRBV7-9, the J gene TRBJ2-7, with D perhaps assigned TRBD1 or TRBD2 (5 bases each). The CDR3 has 15 amino acids. The ends were cut back, 5 bases at V and 0 bases at J, with 14 bases in the middle. From germline, CDR1 is SEHNR and CDR2 FQNEAQ (reference sequence). Here the CDR3 reads CASSLLQAGSYEQYF. The CDR3 nucleotides are TGTGCCAGCAGCCTTCTACAGGCGGGCTCCTACGAGCAGTACTTC.

This clonotype was counted many times. The genes are TRBV7-2 and TRBJ2-5; no definite D call. CDR3 length: 11 residues. V was pared by 3 bases and J by 2 bases, with 1 base between. From germline, CDR1 is SGHTA and CDR2 FQGNSA. Here the CDR3 DNA reads TGTGCCAGCAGCTTGCAAGAGACCCAGTACTTC. It yields the protein CASSLQETQYF.

This clonotype appeared a single time. This sequence joins TRBV7-9 and TRBJ1-4; D unresolved. Deletions cut 5 bases from V and 0 bases from J, with 19 bases between. The CDR3 totals 18 residues. Germline lookup yields CDR1 SEHNR and CDR2 FQNEAQ (reference sequence). CDR3 sequence (DNA): TGTGCCAGCAGCAGCTGGGTGGGTGGGTCCGCAACTAATGAAAAACTGTTTTTT. This codes for CASSSWVGGSATNEKLFF. Looking up the rest from reference TRBV7-9 and TRBJ1-4 gives the full variable domain: DTGVSQNPRHKITKRGQNVTFRCDPISEHNRLYWYRQTLGQGPEFLTYFQNEAQLEKSRLLSDRFSAERPKGSFSTLEIQRTEQGDSAMYLCASSSWVGGSATNEKLFFGSGTQLSVL.

This clonotype was seen repeatedly, ten times or more. V is TRBV7-9 and J is TRBJ1-6; tentative D call: TRBD1 (6 bases). The V and J ends lost 3 bases and 3 bases respectively, with 15 bases between them. Germline loops: CDR1 SEHNR, CDR2 FQNEAQ (reference sequence). The CDR3 totals 17 residues. Here the CDR3 DNA reads TGTGCCAGCAGCTTTGGATCCGGACAGATCTATAATTCACCCCTCCACTTT. It specifies CASSFGSGQIYNSPLHF.

This clonotype was seen many times. The V gene is TRBV7-2, the J gene TRBJ2-3, with 8 bases aligning to TRBD2. Germline V gives CDR1 SGHTA, CDR2 FQGNSA. J gave up 4 bases and V 3 bases, and 9 bases lay outside the gene matches. This CDR3 is built from 16 residues. CDR3 amino acids: CASSFKSGGGSDTQYF. CDR3 in DNA: TGTGCCAGCAGCTTCAAAAGCGGGGGCGGTTCAGATACGCAGTATTTT. Variable domain in full (rest from reference TRBV7-2 and TRBJ2-3): GAGVSQSPSNKVTEKGKDVELRCDPISGHTALYWYRQSLGQGLEFLIYFQGNSAPDKSGLPSDRFSAERTGGSVSTLTIQRTQQEDSAVYLCASSFKSGGGSDTQYFGPGTRLTVL.

The J gene is TRBJ2-1, the V gene TRBV3-1, with 11 bases aligning to TRBD2. CDR1 is LGHDT, CDR2 YNNKEL, per germline (reference sequence). CDR3 length: 15 residues. V shed 4 bases and J 5 bases; nucleotides not matched to a gene: 4. The CDR3 reads CASSLTSGGNNEQFF. The CDR3 bases are TGTGCCAGCAGCCTTACTAGCGGGGGTAACAATGAGCAGTTCTTC.

Only a few counts were recorded for this clonotype. The chain recombines TRBV20-1 with TRBJ2-1; a weak D match, TRBD2 (6 bases). In germline, CDR1 is DFQATT, CDR2 SNEGSKA (reference sequence). The CDR3 totals 16 residues. Trimming stripped 3 bases from V and 0 bases from J, with 15 bases between. The CDR3 region has the DNA TGCAGTGCTAGCGGGAGAATTTTAATCTCCTACAATGAGCAGTTCTTC. It is translated as CSASGRILISYNEQFF.

For this clonotype: This may be a read error: a much more frequent sequence differs by one nucleotide. The conserved closing phenylalanine or tryptophan is absent in this CDR3, likely reflecting a read error. This rearrangement joins TRBV9 to TRBJ2-1, with D tentatively TRBD2 (6 bases). Germline V gene data show CDR1 as SGDLS and CDR2 as YYNGEE. V lost 4 bases and J 1 base, leaving 12 bases between the germline ends. There are 15 residues in the CDR3. CDR3 amino acids: CASSTSGGSYNEQFS. CDR3 nucleotide sequence: TGTGCCAGCAGCACTTCCGGGGGTTCCTACAATGAGCAGTTCTCC.

The gene calls are TRBV29-1 and TRBJ1-4, with unresolved D. Germline V gene data show CDR1 as SQVTM and CDR2 as ANQGSEA. Between the trimmed V and J ends, which lost 4 bases and 5 bases, there was a span of 23 bases. There are 17 residues in the CDR3. As DNA, the CDR3 is TGCAGCGTTGGCAGACTAGCGGGGAGCTCCTACAATGAAAAACTGTTTTTT. Protein product: CSVGRLAGSSYNEKLFF.

This sequence joins TRBV9 and TRBJ2-7; either TRBD1 or TRBD2 may fit D (5 bases each). The CDR3 contains 14 residues. CDR1 and CDR2 (germline): SGDLS, YYNGEE. The germline V and J ends were trimmed by 4 bases and 7 bases, with 18 bases remaining between them. CDR3 nucleotide sequence: TGTGCCAGCAGCTCACAAGGGGAGTTGGGGGAGCAGTACTTC. Protein: CASSSQGELGEQYF.

The gene calls are TRBV20-1 and TRBJ2-3, with D unclear. The CDR3 is 11 residues long. Trimming took off 1 base at V and 4 bases at J, with 3 bases between the two ends. Germline V gives CDR1 DFQATT, CDR2 SNEGSKA (reference sequence). DNA for the CDR3: TGCAGTGCTAGAGTGTCAGATACGCAGTATTTT. This codes for CSARVSDTQYF.

This clonotype was seen ten or more times. The rearrangement links TRBV7-3 to TRBJ2-5, with 12 bases aligning to TRBD2. The CDR3 extends over 15 amino acids. Trimming removed 6 bases from V and 4 bases from J; junction bases left unmatched: 6. The germline gives CDR1 SGHTA, CDR2 FQGTGA. The CDR3 protein is CASRTTSGRTETQYF. DNA of the CDR3: TGTGCCAGCAGGACGACTAGCGGGAGAACAGAGACCCAGTACTTC. Filled out from reference TRBV7-3 and TRBJ2-5, the complete variable domain reads GAGVSQTPSNKVTEKGKYVELRCDPISGHTALYWYRQSLGQGPEFLIYFQGTGAADDSGLPNDRFFAVRPEGSVSTLKIQRTERGDSAVYLCASRTTSGRTETQYFGPGTRLLVL.

The rearrangement uses TRBV15 and TRBJ1-2; perhaps TRBD1 as D (5 bases). CDR1 and CDR2 from the germline V gene are LNHNV and YYDKDF (reference sequence). There are 13 residues in the CDR3. The V gene lost 5 bases and the J gene lost 5 bases, with 12 bases spanning the gap. In DNA, the CDR3 is TGTGCCACCAGCCGTCCGGGACTTTATGGCTACACCTTC. Its protein is CATSRPGLYGYTF.

There are a few counts of this clonotype. The gene calls are TRBV12-5 and TRBJ1-3, with a weak D call TRBD1 (6 bases). Germline values: CDR1 LGHNT, CDR2 FRNRAP. Trimming shortened V by 2 bases and J by 0 bases, and 11 bases separated the two germline ends. The CDR3 runs to 16 residues. For the CDR3, the DNA is TGTGCTAGTGGTTTGTCACAGGGTAACTCTGGAAACACCATATATTTT. This codes for CASGLSQGNSGNTIYF. Complete variable domain (other parts from reference TRBV12-5 and TRBJ1-3): DARVTQTPRHKVTEMGQEVTMRCQPILGHNTVFWYRQTMMQGLELLAYFRNRAPLDDSGMPKDRFSAEMPDATLATLKIQPSEPRDSAVYFCASGLSQGNSGNTIYFGEGSWLTVV.

V and J are TRBV20-1 and TRBJ2-5; 7 bases agree with TRBD1. The V segment lost 1 base and the J segment 2 bases; nucleotides outside the gene matches: 4. This CDR3 comprises 14 residues. Germline assignment: CDR1 DFQATT and CDR2 SNEGSKA (reference sequence). CDR3 amino acids: CSARAWDRQETQYF. As DNA, the CDR3 is TGCAGTGCTAGAGCTTGGGACAGACAAGAGACCCAGTACTTC.

The CDR3 is CASKSLGGGSEQFF. The CDR3, as DNA: TGTGCCAGCAAAAGCCTAGGAGGGGGGTCTGAGCAGTTCTTC. V gene TRBV11-2 combines with J gene TRBJ2-1; D possibly uses TRBD1 or TRBD2 (6 bases each). The CDR3 sequence is 14 residues long. Germline values: CDR1 SGHAT, CDR2 FQNNGV. V lost 7 bases and J lost 9, with 19 bases in between.

This clonotype was seen repeatedly, ten times or more. The chain combines TRBV29-1 with TRBJ1-2; D not certain. Germline-derived CDR1 and CDR2 are SQVTM and ANQGSEA. Deletions cut 3 bases from V and 6 bases from J, with 2 bases between. CDR3 length: 9 residues. The chain's CDR3 is CSVDDGYTF. The DNA of the CDR3 is TGCAGCGTTGATGATGGCTACACCTTC.

This clonotype was seen many times. The chain links TRBV13 to TRBJ2-3, with 7 bases matching TRBD1. There are 16 residues in the CDR3. The junction had 10 bases not matched to a gene; V was cut back by 1 base and J by 6 bases. CDR1 is PRHDT, CDR2 FYEKMQ, per germline (reference sequence). The CDR3 sequence is CASSLAGQARWDTQYF. CDR3 nucleotides: TGTGCCAGCAGCTTAGCTGGACAGGCAAGGTGGGATACGCAGTATTTT.